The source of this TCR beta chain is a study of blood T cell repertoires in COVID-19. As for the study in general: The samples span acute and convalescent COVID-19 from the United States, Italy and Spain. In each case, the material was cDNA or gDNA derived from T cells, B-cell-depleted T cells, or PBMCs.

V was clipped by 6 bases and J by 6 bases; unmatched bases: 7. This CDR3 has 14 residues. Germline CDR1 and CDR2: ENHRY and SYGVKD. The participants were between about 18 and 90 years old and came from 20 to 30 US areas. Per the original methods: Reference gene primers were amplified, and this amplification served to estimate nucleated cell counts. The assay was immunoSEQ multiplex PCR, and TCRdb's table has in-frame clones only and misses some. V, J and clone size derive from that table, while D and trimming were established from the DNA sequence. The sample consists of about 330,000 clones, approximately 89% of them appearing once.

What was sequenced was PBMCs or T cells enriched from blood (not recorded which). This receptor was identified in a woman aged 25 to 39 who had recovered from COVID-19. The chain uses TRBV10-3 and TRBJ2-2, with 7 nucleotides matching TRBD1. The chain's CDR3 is CAIRRTGAAGELFF. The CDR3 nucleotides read TGTGCCATCAGGAGGACAGGAGCGGCCGGGGAGCTGTTTTTT.